This TCR beta chain was identified in a study of T-cell reconstitution after alpha-beta-depleted transplantation in children. Study-wide results and caveats: Surviving recipient T cells and thymic progenitors produced the high day-60 TCRbeta diversity seen in some patients. Alpha-beta T cells present about two months after transplant were reported to originate from several hundred expanded graft clones. T-cell counts and diversity were attributed mostly to newly produced T cells one year after transplant.

About this clonotype: What it binds is unknown.

This CDR3 spans 15 amino acids. The germline V gene has CDR1 GTSNPN and CDR2 SVGIG (reference sequence). V shed 1 base and J shed 3 bases, with 15 bases lying between them. This sample's TCRbeta library carried unique molecular identifier barcodes. MiXCR, run by TCRdb on the PCR reads, gives a single entry per CDR3 protein. Here the sample spans about 980,000 distinct CDR3 sequences, about 31% being singletons. The chain recombines TRBV30 with TRBJ2-5; D not resolved. The receptor was derived from a boy under two years old who had a stem cell transplant for SCID, so the T cells may come from the graft donor. Here the sequenced sample was PBMCs, mostly from graft donor cells, taken 360 days after TCRalphabeta/CD19-depleted stem cell transplant. CDR3 residues: CAWSAYGLAKETQYF. DNA for the CDR3: TGTGCCTGGAGTGCCTATGGTTTGGCTAAAGAGACCCAGTACTTC.